The entry below gives a single TCR beta chain sequence along with its context. Antigen unknown. The record originates from a study of Ad26.COV2.S vaccination and SARS-CoV-2 variants. Overall study: Each vaccinee took Ad26.COV2.S intramuscularly, once or twice 56 days apart. Overall study results and limits: Participants given vaccine showed non-spike TCR breadth similar to that of placebo recipients.

The V and J ends lost 1 base and 6 bases, in that order; junction bases with no gene match: 6. Per the germline V gene, CDR1 is SSHAT and CDR2 is FNYEAQ (reference sequence). This CDR3 has 16 residues. Treatment noted: 15 to 20 received Ad26.COV2.S at low or high dose, single or two shots; roughly five received placebo; per-sample allocation not given. Specimens were obtained on day 63 following the first vaccine or placebo injection. The assay was immunoSEQ multiplex PCR, and TCRdb's table has in-frame clones only and misses some. In the table there are around 310,000 clones, roughly 90% of which are singletons.

The sequence came from a person aged 18 to 65 who received the Ad26.COV2.S COVID-19 vaccine or a placebo. The genes are TRBV7-7 and TRBJ2-2; 9 bases map to TRBD1. The starting material was peripheral blood, obtained in a trial of Ad26.COV2.S vaccine versus placebo. CDR3 sequence: CASSLDATGGAGELFF. The CDR3 region has the DNA TGTGCCAGCAGCTTAGACGCGACAGGGGGGGCCGGGGAGCTGTTTTTT.